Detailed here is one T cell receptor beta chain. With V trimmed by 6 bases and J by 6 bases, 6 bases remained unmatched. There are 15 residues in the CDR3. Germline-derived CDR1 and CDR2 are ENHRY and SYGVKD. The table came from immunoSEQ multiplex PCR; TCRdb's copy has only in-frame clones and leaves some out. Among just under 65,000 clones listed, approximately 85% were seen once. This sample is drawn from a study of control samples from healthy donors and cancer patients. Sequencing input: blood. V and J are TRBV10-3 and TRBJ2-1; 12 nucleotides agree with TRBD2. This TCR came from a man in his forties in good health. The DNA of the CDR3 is TGTGCCATCAGGAACGGGACTAGCGGGTCCAATGAGCAGTTCTTC. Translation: CAIRNGTSGSNEQFF.